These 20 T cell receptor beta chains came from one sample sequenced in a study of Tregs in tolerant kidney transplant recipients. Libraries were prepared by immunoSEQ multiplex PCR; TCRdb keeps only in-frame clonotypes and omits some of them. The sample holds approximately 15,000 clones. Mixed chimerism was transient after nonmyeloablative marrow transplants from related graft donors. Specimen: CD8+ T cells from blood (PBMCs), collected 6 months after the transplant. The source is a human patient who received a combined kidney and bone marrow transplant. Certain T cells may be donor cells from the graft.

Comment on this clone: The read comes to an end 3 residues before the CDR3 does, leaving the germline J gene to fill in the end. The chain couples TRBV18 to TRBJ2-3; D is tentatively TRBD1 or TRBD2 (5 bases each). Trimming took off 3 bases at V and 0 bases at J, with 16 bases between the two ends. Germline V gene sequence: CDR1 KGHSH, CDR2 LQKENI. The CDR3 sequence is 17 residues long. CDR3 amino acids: CASSPSRGWDSTDTQYF. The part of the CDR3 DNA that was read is TGTGCCAGCTCACCTTCGAGGGGATGGGATAGCACAGATACG.

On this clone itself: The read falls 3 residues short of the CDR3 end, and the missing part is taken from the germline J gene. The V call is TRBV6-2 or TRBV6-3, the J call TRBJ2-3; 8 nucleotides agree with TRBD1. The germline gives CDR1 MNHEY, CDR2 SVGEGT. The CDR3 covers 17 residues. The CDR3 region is CASSLGQVSYSNQPQYF. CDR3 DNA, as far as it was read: TGTGCCAGCAGTCTGGGACAGGTCTCTTATAGCAATCAGCCG.

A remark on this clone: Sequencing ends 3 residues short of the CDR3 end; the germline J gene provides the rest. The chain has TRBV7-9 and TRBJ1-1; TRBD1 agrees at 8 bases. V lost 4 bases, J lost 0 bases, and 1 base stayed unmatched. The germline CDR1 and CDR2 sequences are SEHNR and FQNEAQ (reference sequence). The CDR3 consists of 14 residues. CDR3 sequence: CASSWTGMNTEAFF. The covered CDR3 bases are TGTGCCAGCAGCTGGACAGGGATGAACACTGAA. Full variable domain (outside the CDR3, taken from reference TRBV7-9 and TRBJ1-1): DTGVSQNPRHKITKRGQNVTFRCDPISEHNRLYWYRQTLGQGPEFLTYFQNEAQLEKSRLLSDRFSAERPKGSFSTLEIQRTEQGDSAMYLCASSWTGMNTEAFFGQGTRLTVV.

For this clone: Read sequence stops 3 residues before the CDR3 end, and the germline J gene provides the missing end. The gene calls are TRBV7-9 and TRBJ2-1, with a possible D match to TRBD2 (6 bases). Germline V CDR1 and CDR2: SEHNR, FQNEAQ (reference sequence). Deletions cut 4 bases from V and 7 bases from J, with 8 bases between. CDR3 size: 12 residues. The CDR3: CASSSGGNEQFF. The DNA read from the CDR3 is TGTGCCAGCAGCTCTGGGGGGAATGAG.

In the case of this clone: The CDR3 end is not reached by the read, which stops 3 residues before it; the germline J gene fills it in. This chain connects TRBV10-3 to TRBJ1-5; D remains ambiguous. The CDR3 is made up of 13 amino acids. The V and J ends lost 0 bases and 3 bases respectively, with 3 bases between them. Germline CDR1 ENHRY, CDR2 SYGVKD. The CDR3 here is CAISESNNQPQHF. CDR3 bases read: TGTGCCATCAGTGAGTCCAACAATCAGCCC.

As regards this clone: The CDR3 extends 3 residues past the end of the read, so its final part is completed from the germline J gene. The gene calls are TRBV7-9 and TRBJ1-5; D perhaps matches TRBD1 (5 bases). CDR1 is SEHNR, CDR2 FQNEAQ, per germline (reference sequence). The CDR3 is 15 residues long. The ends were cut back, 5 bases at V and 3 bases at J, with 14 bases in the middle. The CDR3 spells CASSAADGANQPQHF. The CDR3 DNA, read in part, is TGTGCCAGCAGCGCGGCTGATGGGGCCAATCAGCCC.

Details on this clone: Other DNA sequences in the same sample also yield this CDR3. The CDR3 loop reads CASRASSYNEQFF. The covered CDR3 bases are TGTGCCAGCAGGGCAAGCTCCTACAATGAG. The chain employs TRBV2 and TRBJ2-1; D is unresolved. The CDR3 extends 3 residues past the end of the read, so its final part is completed from the germline J gene. CDR1 SNHLY and CDR2 FYNNEI come from the germline V gene. The CDR3 is made up of 13 amino acids. Deletions cut 6 bases from V and 0 bases from J, with 6 bases between.

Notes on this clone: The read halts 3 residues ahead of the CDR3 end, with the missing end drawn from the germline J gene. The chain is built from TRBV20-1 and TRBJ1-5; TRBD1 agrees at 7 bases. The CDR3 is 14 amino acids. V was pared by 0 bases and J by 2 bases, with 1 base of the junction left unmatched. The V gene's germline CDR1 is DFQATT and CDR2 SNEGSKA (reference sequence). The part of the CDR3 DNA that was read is TGCAGTGCTAGAGACGGGACAGGCAATCAGCCC. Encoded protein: CSARDGTGNQP. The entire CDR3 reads CSARDGTGNQPQHF.

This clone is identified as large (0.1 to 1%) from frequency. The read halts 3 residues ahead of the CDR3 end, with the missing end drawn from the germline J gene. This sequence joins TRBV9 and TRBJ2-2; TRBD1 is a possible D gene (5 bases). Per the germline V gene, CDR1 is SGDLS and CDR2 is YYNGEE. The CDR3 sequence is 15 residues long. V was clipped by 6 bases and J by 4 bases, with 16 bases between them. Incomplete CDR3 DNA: TGTGCCAGCACTAGGGGCTCCTGGGGCACCGGGGAG. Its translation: CASTRGSWGTGE. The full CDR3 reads CASTRGSWGTGELFF.

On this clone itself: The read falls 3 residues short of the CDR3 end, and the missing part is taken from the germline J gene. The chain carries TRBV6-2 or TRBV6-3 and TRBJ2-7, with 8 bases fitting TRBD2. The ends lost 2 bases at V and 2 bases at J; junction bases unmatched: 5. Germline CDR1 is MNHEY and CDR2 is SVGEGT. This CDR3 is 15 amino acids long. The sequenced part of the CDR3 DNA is TGTGCCAGCAGTTACCGGCGGGAGGACCCCTACGAG. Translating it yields CASSYRREDPYE. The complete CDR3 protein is CASSYRREDPYEQYF.

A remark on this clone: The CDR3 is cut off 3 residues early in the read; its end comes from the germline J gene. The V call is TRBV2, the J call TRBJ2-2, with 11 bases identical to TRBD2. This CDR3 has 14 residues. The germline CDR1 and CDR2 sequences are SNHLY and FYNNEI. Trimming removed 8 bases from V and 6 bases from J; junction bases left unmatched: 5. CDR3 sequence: CASHLAGGAGELFF. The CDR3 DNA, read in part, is TGTGCCAGCCACCTAGCGGGGGGCGCCGGGGAG.

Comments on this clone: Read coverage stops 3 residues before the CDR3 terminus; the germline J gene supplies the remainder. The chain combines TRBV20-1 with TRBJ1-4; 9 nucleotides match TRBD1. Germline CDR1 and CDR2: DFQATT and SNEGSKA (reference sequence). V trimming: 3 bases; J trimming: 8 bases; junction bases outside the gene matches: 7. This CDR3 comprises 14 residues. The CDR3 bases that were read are TGCAGTGCTAGTTCGGACAGGGGAAGGGAAAAA. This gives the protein CSASSDRGREK. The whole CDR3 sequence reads CSASSDRGREKLFF.

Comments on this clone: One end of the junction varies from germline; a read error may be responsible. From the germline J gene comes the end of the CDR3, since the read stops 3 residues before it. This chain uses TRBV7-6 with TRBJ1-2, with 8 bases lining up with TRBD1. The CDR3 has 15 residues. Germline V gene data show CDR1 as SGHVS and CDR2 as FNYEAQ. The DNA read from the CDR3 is TGTGCCATCAGCTTAGAAGAAACAGGGGGAAGTGGC. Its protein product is CAISLEETGGSG. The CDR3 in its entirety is CAISLEETGGSGYTF.

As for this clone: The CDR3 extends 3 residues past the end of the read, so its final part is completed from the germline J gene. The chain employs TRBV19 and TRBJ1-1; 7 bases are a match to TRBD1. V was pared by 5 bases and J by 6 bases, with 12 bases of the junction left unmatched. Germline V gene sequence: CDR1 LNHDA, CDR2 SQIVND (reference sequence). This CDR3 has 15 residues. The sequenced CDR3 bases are TGTGCCAGTAGTCACCCCAGGACAGGCCATCCTGAA. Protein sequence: CASSHPRTGHPE. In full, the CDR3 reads CASSHPRTGHPEAFF.

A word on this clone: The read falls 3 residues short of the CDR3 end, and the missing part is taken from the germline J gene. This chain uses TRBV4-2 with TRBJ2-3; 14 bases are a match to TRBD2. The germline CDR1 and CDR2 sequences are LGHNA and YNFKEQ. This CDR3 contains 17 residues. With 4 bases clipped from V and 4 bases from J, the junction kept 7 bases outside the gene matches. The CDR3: CASSLRLAGGFPDTQYF. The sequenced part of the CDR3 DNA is TGTGCCAGCAGCCTTCGACTAGCGGGGGGGTTCCCAGATACG.

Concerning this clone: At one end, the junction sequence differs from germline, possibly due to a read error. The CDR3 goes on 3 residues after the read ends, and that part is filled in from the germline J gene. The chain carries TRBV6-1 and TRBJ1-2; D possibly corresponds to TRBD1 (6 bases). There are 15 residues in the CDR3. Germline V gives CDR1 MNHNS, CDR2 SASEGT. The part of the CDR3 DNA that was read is TGTGCCAGCAGTGAAGCCGGGACATCGAACTATGAC. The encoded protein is CASSEAGTSNYD. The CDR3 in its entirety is CASSEAGTSNYDYTF.

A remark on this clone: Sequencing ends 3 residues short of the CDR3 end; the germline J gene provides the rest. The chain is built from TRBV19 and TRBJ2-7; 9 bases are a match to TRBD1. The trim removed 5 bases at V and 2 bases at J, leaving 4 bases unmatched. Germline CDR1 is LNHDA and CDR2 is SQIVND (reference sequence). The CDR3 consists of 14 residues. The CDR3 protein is CASSPRQGAYEQYF. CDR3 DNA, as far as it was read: TGTGCCAGTAGTCCCCGACAGGGGGCCTACGAG. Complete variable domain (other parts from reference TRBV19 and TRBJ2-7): DGGITQSPKYLFRKEGQNVTLSCEQNLNHDAMYWYRQDPGQGLRLIYYSQIVNDFQKGDIAEGYSVSREKKESFPLTVTSAQKNPTAFYLCASSPRQGAYEQYFGPGTRLTVT.

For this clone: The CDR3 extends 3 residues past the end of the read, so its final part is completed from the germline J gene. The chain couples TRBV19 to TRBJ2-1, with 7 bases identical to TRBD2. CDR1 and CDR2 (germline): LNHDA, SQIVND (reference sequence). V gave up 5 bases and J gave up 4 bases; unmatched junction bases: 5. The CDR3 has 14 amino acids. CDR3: CASSWGGVYNEQFF. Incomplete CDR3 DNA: TGTGCCAGTAGTTGGGGGGGAGTATACAATGAG.

This CDR3 reads CASSSDDYNNEQFF. The CDR3 DNA, read in part, is TGTGCCAGCAGCTCCGACGACTACAACAATGAG. The rearrangement links TRBV5-5 to TRBJ2-1; possible D gene TRBD2, 5 bases. The read falls 3 residues short of the CDR3 end, and the missing part is taken from the germline J gene. V shed 3 bases and J shed 5 bases, with 12 bases lying between them. The CDR3 totals 14 residues. From germline, CDR1 is SGHKS and CDR2 YYEKEE (reference sequence).

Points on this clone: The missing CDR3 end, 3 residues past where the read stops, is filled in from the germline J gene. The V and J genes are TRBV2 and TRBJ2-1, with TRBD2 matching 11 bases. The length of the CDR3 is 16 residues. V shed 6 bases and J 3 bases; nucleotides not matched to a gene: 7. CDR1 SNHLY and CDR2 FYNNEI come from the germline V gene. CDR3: CASSELAGDNYNEQFF. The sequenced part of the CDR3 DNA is TGTGCCAGCAGCGAACTAGCGGGAGATAACTACAATGAG.